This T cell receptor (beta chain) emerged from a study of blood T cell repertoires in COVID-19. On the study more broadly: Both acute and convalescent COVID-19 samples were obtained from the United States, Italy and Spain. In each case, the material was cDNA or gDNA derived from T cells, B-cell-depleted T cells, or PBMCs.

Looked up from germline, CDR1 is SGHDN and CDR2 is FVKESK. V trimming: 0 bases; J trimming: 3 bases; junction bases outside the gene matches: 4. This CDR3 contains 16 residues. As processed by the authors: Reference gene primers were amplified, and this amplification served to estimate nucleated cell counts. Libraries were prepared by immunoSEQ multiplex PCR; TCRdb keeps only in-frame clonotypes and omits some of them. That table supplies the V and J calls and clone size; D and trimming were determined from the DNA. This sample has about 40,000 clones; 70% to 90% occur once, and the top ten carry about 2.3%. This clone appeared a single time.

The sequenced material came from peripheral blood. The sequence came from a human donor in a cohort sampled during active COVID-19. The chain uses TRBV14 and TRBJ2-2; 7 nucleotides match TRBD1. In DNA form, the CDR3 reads TGTGCCAGCAGCCAAGATGACAGGGCTTACACCGGGGAGCTGTTTTTT. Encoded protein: CASSQDDRAYTGELFF.